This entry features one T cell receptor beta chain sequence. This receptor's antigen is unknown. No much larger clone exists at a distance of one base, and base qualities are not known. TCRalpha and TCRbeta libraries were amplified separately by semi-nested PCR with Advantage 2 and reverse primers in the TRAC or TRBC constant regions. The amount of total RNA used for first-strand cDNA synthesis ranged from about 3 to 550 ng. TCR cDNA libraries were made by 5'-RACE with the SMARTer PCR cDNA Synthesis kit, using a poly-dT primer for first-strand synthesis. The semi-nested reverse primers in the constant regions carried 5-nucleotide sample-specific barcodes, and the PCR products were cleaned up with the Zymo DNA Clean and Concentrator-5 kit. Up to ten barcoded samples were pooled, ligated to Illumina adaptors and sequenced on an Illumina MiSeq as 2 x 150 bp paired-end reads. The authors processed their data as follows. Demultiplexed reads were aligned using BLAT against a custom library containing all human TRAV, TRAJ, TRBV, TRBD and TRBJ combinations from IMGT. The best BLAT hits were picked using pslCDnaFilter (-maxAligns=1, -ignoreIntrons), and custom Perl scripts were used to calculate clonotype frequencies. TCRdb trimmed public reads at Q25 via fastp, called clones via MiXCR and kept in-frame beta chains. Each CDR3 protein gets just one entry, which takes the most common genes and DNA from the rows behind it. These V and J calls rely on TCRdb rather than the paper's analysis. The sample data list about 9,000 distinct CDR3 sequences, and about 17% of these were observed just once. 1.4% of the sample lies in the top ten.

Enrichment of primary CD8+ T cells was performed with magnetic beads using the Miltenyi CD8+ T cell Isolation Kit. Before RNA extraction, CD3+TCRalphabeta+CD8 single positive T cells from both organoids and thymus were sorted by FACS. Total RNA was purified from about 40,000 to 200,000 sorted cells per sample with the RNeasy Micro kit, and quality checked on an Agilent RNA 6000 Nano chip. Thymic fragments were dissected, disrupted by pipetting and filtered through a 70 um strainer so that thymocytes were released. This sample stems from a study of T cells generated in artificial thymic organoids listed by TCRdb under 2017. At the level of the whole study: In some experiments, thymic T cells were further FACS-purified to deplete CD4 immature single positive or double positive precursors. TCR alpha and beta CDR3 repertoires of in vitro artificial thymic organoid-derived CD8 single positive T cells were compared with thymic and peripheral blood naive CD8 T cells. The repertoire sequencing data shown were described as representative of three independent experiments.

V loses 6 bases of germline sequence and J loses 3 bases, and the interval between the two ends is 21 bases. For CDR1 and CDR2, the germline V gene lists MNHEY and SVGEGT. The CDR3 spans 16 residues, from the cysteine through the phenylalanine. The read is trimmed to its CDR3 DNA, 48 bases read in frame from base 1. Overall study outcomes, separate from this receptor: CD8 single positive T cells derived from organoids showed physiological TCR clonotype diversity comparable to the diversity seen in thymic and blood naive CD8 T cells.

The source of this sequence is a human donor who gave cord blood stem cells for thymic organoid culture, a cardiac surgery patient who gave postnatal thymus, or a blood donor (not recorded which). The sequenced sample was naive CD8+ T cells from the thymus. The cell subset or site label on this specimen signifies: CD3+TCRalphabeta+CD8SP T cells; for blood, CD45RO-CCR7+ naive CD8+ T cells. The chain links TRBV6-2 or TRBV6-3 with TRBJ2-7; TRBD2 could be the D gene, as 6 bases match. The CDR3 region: CASRFMLASGVYEQYF. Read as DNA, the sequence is TGTGCCAGCAGGTTCATGCTAGCGTCTGGGGTCTACGAGCAGTACTTC.